This T cell receptor (beta chain) was observed in a study of glioma-infiltrating T cells. About the study: Samples included WHO grade II oligodendrogliomas or astrocytomas and initial-diagnosis grade IV glioblastomas.

This clonotype was seen at least ten times. Using RNA template, CDR3s of TCR alpha and beta were amplified with iRepertoire arm-PCR. One entry per CDR3 protein, called by TCRdb with MiXCR from the multiplex PCR reads. There are about 400,000 distinct CDR3 sequences in the sample; around 38% occur only once, and around 13% lies in the top ten. V gave up 5 bases and J gave up 0 bases; unmatched junction bases: 3. There are 13 residues in the CDR3. CDR1 and CDR2 (germline): DFQATT, SNEGSKA (reference sequence). The chain has TRBV20-1 and TRBJ2-7; 8 bases are shared with TRBD2. The sequence derives from a human donor with low-grade glioma or glioblastoma, undergoing nonglioma brain surgery, or in good health (not recorded which). Sequencing was done on a sample of glioma tissue, nonneoplastic brain tissue, or PBMCs (not recorded which). CDR3 region: CSAVLAVSYEQYF. Here the CDR3 DNA reads TGCAGTGCTGTACTAGCGGTCTCCTACGAGCAGTACTTC.